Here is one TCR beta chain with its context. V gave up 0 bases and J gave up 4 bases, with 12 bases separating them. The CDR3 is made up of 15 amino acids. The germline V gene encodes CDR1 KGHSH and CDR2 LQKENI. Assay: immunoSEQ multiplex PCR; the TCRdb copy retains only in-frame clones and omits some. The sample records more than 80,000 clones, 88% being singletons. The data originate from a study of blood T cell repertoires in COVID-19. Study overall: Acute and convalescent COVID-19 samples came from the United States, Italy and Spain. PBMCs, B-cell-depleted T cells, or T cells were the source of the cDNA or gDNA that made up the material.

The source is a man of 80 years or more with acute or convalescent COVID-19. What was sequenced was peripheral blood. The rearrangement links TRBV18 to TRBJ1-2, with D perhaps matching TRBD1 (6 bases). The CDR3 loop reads CASSPPARGIYGYTF. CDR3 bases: TGTGCCAGCTCACCACCGGCCAGGGGCATCTATGGCTACACCTTC.